This TCR beta chain was captured in a study of shared clonotypes between healthy human individuals. Trimming pared 4 bases from V and 4 bases from J, leaving 8 bases between. The CDR3 has 13 residues. The V gene's germline CDR1 is SGHRS and CDR2 YFSETQ. The authors ran the assay at deep level. The method was immunoSEQ multiplex PCR; TCRdb's version includes in-frame clones alone and lacks a portion of them. Among over a million clones listed, 75% to 80% were seen once. Memory CD4+ cells were the fraction left after CD45RA+ naive selection. This sequence joins TRBV5-1 and TRBJ2-2; D is uncertain. Sequenced sample: memory CD4+ T cells from PBMCs. Subset described: CD45RA-negative fraction. This TCR was sampled from a young man in good health. Some clones in this sample may be carry-over from other donors' samples. The CDR3 DNA is TGCGCCAGCAGCCCCGGCGGCACCGGGGAGCTGTTTTTT. Translating gives CASSPGGTGELFF.